What follows describes a single TCR beta chain. Its matching antigen is unknown. The time point denotes: newly diagnosed GD, antithyroid drugs for less than 3 months. Making the TCR library involved RNA that had been extracted from PBMCs. The patients included were those that came from an endocrinology department in Xi'an, China. The data derive from a study of regulatory T cells in long-lasting Graves disease. About the study: The study enrolled newly diagnosed Graves' patients on antithyroid drugs under 3 months. Overall study findings and caveats: Favoring TRBV28, TRBJ1-2 and TRBJ2-5 was a feature seen in persistent disease.

Through Arm-PCR of CDR3 regions and iRepertoire HTBI primers, TCR beta libraries were built. TCRdb itself ran the multiplex PCR reads through MiXCR, one entry per CDR3 protein. The table includes some 600,000 distinct CDR3 sequences, approximately 16% detected once. V dropped 2 bases and J dropped 7 bases, with 26 bases sitting between them. The CDR3 has 19 amino acids. CDR1 and CDR2 from the germline V gene are SEHNR and FQNEAQ (reference sequence). The sample also formed part of further work on T cells in Graves' hyperthyroidism and ophthalmopathy.

The sequences come from peripheral blood mononuclear cells (PBMCs), collected at new diagnosis, from a patient treated with antithyroid drugs. This chain connects TRBV7-9 to TRBJ1-4; TRBD1 might be the D (6 bases). The TCR was taken from a man aged 18 to 30 with Graves disease. CDR3 amino acids: CASSLPGKDTGGPAEKLFF. CDR3 nucleotides: TGTGCCAGCAGCTTACCCGGGAAGGACACCGGGGGGCCGGCTGAAAAACTGTTTTTT.